The source of this TCR beta chain is a study of T-cell memory formation after mild COVID-19. A single record per CDR3 protein comes from TCRdb applying MiXCR to the 5' RACE reads. The sample yields roughly 340,000 distinct CDR3 sequences, 15% to 20% seen once. For this clonotype: The antigen is not known. Sequence at one end of the junction differs from germline and may be a read error.

Notes on the study in general: Pre-infection memory already had some responding clones, implying cross-reactive memory joined. Mainly CM and EM harbored the contracting CD4+ clones; mainly EMRA harbored the CD8+ ones.

The V gene's germline CDR1 is SGHRS and CDR2 YFSETQ. This CDR3 spans 14 amino acids. This TCR came from a man aged 18 to 29 who had mild COVID-19 (a few samples of this study predate the infection). Cell type and time point are not known. Sample: PBMCs or a T cell subset sorted from them (not recorded which). The genes are TRBV5-1 and TRBJ2-7; TRBD2 agrees at 8 bases. The CDR3 bases are TGCGCCAGCAGCTACCTCGGGGGGGGCGTCGAGAAGTACTTC. This encodes CASSYLGGGVEKYF.